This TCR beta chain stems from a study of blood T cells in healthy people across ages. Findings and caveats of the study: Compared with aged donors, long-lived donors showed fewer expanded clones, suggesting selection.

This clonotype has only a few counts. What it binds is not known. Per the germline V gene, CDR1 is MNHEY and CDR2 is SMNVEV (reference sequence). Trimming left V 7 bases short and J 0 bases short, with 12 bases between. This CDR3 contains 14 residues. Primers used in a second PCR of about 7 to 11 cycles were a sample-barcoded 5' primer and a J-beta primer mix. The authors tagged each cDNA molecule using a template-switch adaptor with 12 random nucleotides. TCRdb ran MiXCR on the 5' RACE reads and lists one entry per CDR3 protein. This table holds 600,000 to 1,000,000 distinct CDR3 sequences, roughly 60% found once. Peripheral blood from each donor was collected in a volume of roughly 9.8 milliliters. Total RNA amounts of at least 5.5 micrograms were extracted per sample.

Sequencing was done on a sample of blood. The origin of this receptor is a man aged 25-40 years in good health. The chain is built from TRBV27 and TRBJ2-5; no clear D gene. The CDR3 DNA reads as TGTGCCAGCAAGTTGTCGGTGTACCAAGAGACCCAGTACTTC. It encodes CASKLSVYQETQYF.